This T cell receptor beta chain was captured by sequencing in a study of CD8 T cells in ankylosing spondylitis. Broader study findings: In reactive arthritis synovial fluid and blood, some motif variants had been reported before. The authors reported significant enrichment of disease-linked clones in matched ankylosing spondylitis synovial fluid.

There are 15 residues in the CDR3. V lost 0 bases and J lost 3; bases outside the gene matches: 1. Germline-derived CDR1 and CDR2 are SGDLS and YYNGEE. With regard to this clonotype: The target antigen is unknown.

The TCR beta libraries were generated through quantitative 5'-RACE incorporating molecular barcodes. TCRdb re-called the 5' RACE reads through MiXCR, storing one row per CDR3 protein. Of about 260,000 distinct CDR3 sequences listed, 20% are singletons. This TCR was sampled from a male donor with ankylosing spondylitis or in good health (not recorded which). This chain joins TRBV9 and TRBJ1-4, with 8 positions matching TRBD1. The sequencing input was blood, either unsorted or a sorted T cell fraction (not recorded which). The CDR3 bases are TGTGCCAGCAGCGTAGGGGGACAGGCTAATGAAAAACTGTTTTTT. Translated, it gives CASSVGGQANEKLFF.